These T cell receptor beta chains were read from a single sample in a study of blood T cell repertoires in COVID-19. Sequencing used immunoSEQ multiplex PCR; TCRdb keeps in-frame clones, though not all of them. The profile covers roughly 260,000 clones, with approximately 91% appearing a single time and just over 2.5% taken by the ten largest. Sequencing input: peripheral blood. The receptors here all came from a person aged 18-29 years with COVID-19, enrolled during active disease. The CDR3 runs from the conserved cysteine through the conserved F or W. A D gene is named only where the DNA matches it firmly. Expanded clones are given a class, and other clones once, few, many or no size at all.

cdr3_aa	cdr3_nt	d_call	v_call	j_call	clone_size
CASSLGTDRGNEKLFF	TGCGCCAGCAGCTTGGGGACGGACAGGGGTAATGAAAAACTGTTTTTT	TRBD1	TRBV5-1	TRBJ1-4	once
CASSLGGLHSPLHF	TGTGCCAGCAGCTTGGGAGGCCTCCATTCACCCCTCCACTTT	NA	TRBV21-1	TRBJ1-6	NA
CASSIEGRSSYNEQFF	TGTGCCAGTAGTATAGAGGGTCGGAGCTCCTACAATGAGCAGTTCTTC	NA	TRBV19	TRBJ2-1	NA
CASSFGTSGTQNIQYF	TGTGCCAGCAGTTTTGGGACTAGCGGGACCCAAAACATTCAGTACTTC	TRBD2	TRBV28	TRBJ2-4	NA
CASTFSGSTDTQYF	TGTGCCAGTACCTTTAGCGGGAGTACAGATACGCAGTATTTT	TRBD2	TRBV19	TRBJ2-3	NA
CASSSRDRGTEAFF	TGTGCCAGCAGCTCCCGGGACAGGGGAACTGAAGCTTTCTTT	TRBD1	TRBV7-9	TRBJ1-1	NA
CASSERGLANDEQFF	TGTGCCAGCAGTGAACGAGGACTAGCCAACGATGAGCAGTTCTTC	TRBD2	TRBV6-1	TRBJ2-1	NA
CASSTPGQGYTEAFF	TGTGCCAGCAGCACCCCGGGACAGGGATACACTGAAGCTTTCTTT	TRBD1	TRBV27	TRBJ1-1	NA
CASSVEAGPLYGYTF	TGTGCCAGCAGCGTAGAGGCAGGCCCCCTCTATGGCTACACCTTC	NA	TRBV9	TRBJ1-2	NA
CASSSRDRAYEQYF	TGTGCCAGTAGTTCCCGGGACAGGGCCTACGAGCAGTACTTC	TRBD1	TRBV19	TRBJ2-7	NA
CASSGSRDGYTF	TGTGCCAGCAGCGGCTCCAGGGATGGCTACACCTTC	NA	TRBV9	TRBJ1-2	NA
CASSQRLAGIINEQFF	TGTGCCAGCAGTCAGAGACTAGCGGGAATAATCAATGAGCAGTTCTTC	TRBD2	TRBV5-4	TRBJ2-1	NA
CASSDISGSPEQFF	TGCGCCAGCAGTGATATTAGCGGGAGCCCTGAGCAGTTCTTC	TRBD2	TRBV10-1	TRBJ2-1	NA
CASRLLGEGYGYTF	TGTGCCAGCAGACTTTTGGGGGAGGGCTATGGCTACACCTTC	NA	TRBV28	TRBJ1-2	NA
CASSQGGGSTYEQYF	TGTGCCAGCAGCCAAGGCGGCGGGAGCACCTACGAGCAGTACTTC	TRBD2	TRBV3-1/TRBV3-2	TRBJ2-7	NA
CASSLGLGRRNTEAFF	TGTGCCAGCAGCTTAGGCCTCGGGAGGAGGAACACTGAAGCTTTCTTT	NA	TRBV13	TRBJ1-1	NA
CASRQTGLGEQYF	TGTGCCAGCAGACAGACAGGGCTAGGCGAGCAGTACTTC	TRBD1	TRBV7-2	TRBJ2-7	once
CASSGPPKDEQYF	TGTGCCAGCAGCGGGCCTCCGAAAGACGAGCAGTACTTC	NA	TRBV5-8	TRBJ2-7	NA
CASAGGYNSPLHF	TGTGCCAGTGCAGGGGGTTATAATTCACCCCTCCACTTT	TRBD1	TRBV12-3/TRBV12-4	TRBJ1-6	NA
CATSDPGQGEVYGYTF	TGTGCCACCAGTGACCCTGGACAGGGGGAGGTCTATGGCTACACCTTC	TRBD1	TRBV24-1	TRBJ1-2	once
CASSGALGAGKGNEQFF	TGTGCCAGCAGCGGTGCGCTCGGGGCGGGGAAGGGGAATGAGCAGTTCTTC	NA	TRBV5-6	TRBJ2-1	NA
CTSSQDTNTGELFF	TGCACCAGCAGCCAAGATACTAACACCGGGGAGCTGTTTTTT	NA	TRBV1	TRBJ2-2	NA
CASSTTGGDYEQYF	TGTGCCAGCAGTACTACAGGGGGCGATTACGAGCAGTACTTC	TRBD1	TRBV7-9	TRBJ2-7	once
CASSQLVHYEQYF	TGTGCCAGCAGCCAGCTAGTTCACTACGAGCAGTACTTC	NA	TRBV14	TRBJ2-7	NA
CASGPPGQGASSGELFF	TGTGCCAGCGGCCCCCCGGGACAGGGGGCGTCGTCCGGGGAGCTGTTTTTT	TRBD1	TRBV7-9	TRBJ2-2	once
CASRARGLAGEAFVNEQFF	TGTGCCAGCAGAGCAAGGGGACTAGCGGGAGAAGCTTTTGTCAATGAGCAGTTCTTC	TRBD2	TRBV27	TRBJ2-1	NA
CASSGGGSSYNEQFF	TGCGCCAGCAGCGGGGGCGGGAGCTCCTACAATGAGCAGTTCTTC	NA	TRBV5-1	TRBJ2-1	NA
CSVEGGVWGYTF	TGCAGCGTTGAAGGGGGGGTATGGGGCTACACCTTC	NA	TRBV29-1	TRBJ1-2	few